This TCR beta chain was captured by sequencing in a study of blood T cell repertoires in COVID-19. Germline lookup yields CDR1 SEHNR and CDR2 FQNEAQ (reference sequence). The V end lost 5 bases, the J end lost 8 bases, and 18 bases lay between the germline ends. The CDR3 covers 15 residues. Profiled with immunoSEQ multiplex PCR; TCRdb holds only in-frame clones, not every one. This table has roughly 330,000 clones, 70% to 90% appearing once. The TCR was taken from a young woman who had recovered from COVID-19. Sequences were obtained from PBMCs or T cells enriched from blood (not recorded which). V gene TRBV7-9 combines with J gene TRBJ2-2; the D is unclear. This CDR3 reads CASSGSRSVDGELFF. In DNA form, the CDR3 reads TGTGCCAGCAGCGGAAGCCGAAGCGTCGATGGGGAGCTGTTTTTT.